This TCR beta chain was profiled in a study of CD8 T cells in Susac syndrome. Germline values: CDR1 DFQATT, CDR2 SNEGSKA (reference sequence). The CDR3 contains 14 residues. Trimming took 5 bases from V and 5 from J, leaving 15 bases between them. RNA in amounts of roughly 0.5 to 1 ug was reverse transcribed with random hexamers. One entry per CDR3 protein, called by TCRdb with MiXCR from the immunoSEQ multiplex PCR reads. The data contain roughly 250,000 distinct CDR3 sequences, around 96% of them singletons. Negative isolation yielded CD8+ and CD4+ T cells; FACS enriched TEMRA cells. The clonotype comes from a human donor with Susac syndrome. Source material: CD4+ T cells from PBMCs. This chain joins TRBV20-1 and TRBJ2-2, with D perhaps TRBD1 (6 bases). CDR3 region: CSAPPGVGTGELFF. The CDR3 DNA is TGCAGTGCTCCCCCAGGGGTAGGGACCGGGGAGCTGTTTTTT.